Listed here are 27 T cell receptor beta chains from one sample, sequenced in a study of PD-L1 blockade in urothelial cancer (TCRdb year 2017). Library construction relied on the immunoSEQ multiplex PCR assay. The table comes from immuneACCESS by way of TCRdb, which keeps in-frame sequences with V and J called. Part of the clones is missing from these tables; in studies checked, under half for an unresolved V gene and the rest for unknown reasons. The sample table lists under 50,000 clones, 82% of them with a count of one. The ten biggest clones cover more than 1.5% of the sample. The sample's time point label, decoded: pretreatment peripheral blood. Sequencing used PBMCs, obtained around atezolizumab (anti-PD-L1) treatment. These receptors all stem from a man aged 45-65 years with urothelial cancer.

CDR3 sequence reads: CASSETPGTAKIATNEKLFF. The DNA of the CDR3 is TGTGCCAGCAGTGAAACCCCCGGGACAGCCAAGATTGCAACTAATGAAAAACTGTTTTTT. J is TRBJ1-4 and V is TRBV2; 7 bases agree with TRBD1. Unmatched junction bases numbered 15, after V lost 2 bases and J lost 0 bases. The CDR3 totals 20 residues. The germline gives CDR1 SNHLY, CDR2 FYNNEI. The whole variable domain, remainder taken from reference TRBV2 and TRBJ1-4, is EPEVTQTPSHQVTQMGQEVILRCVPISNHLYFYWYRQILGQKVEFLVSFYNNEISEKSEIFDDQFSVERPDGSNFTLKIRSTKLEDSAMYFCASSETPGTAKIATNEKLFFGSGTQLSVL.

The J gene is TRBJ2-1, the V gene TRBV6-1; 7 bases map to TRBD2. Germline CDR1 and CDR2: MNHNS and SASEGT. This CDR3 is built from 19 residues. Trimming at V came to 2 bases and at J to 3 bases, leaving 16 bases not matched to a gene. The CDR3 region is CASSEPGVRASGLYNEQFF. In nucleotides, the CDR3 is TGTGCCAGCAGTGAACCGGGGGTTCGGGCTAGCGGACTCTACAATGAGCAGTTCTTC.

This clone was observed once. This chain links TRBV18 with TRBJ1-4; 7 bases map to TRBD1. Losses at the gene ends were 4 bases for V and 0 bases for J; bases not matched to a gene: 2. CDR1 and CDR2 from the germline V gene are KGHSH and LQKENI. The CDR3 runs 15 residues. The CDR3 protein is CASSRQGATNEKLFF. The CDR3 coding sequence is TGTGCCAGCTCACGACAGGGTGCAACTAATGAAAAACTGTTTTTT.

This rearrangement joins TRBV19 to TRBJ1-3, with unresolved D. This CDR3 region has 13 residues. Germline V lookup: CDR1 LNHDA, CDR2 SQIVND (reference sequence). Trimming left V 6 bases short and J 4 bases short, with 10 bases between. The CDR3 nucleotides are TGTGCCAGTAGCCCCTTTCAGGGAAACACCATATATTTT. It yields the protein CASSPFQGNTIYF.

This clone was found a few times. This chain joins TRBV19 and TRBJ2-5; TRBD1 matches 8 bases. The V gene's germline CDR1 is LNHDA and CDR2 SQIVND (reference sequence). The CDR3 consists of 16 residues. J was trimmed by 4 bases and V by 3 bases; bases with no gene match: 10. The CDR3 sequence is CASSMAGGTATETQYF. In DNA form, the CDR3 reads TGTGCCAGTAGTATGGCAGGGGGCACAGCAACAGAGACCCAGTACTTC.

The CDR3 nucleotides are TGCGCCAGCAGCCAAAACCGAGACAGGGCGAGGTATTACGAGCAGTACTTC. Translation gives CASSQNRDRARYYEQYF. The chain uses TRBV5-1 and TRBJ2-7; 7 bases line up with TRBD1. Looked up from germline, CDR1 is SGHRS and CDR2 is YFSETQ. The CDR3 contains 17 residues. Trimming removed 4 bases from V and 4 bases from J; junction bases left unmatched: 17. The complete variable domain, with remaining parts taken from reference TRBV5-1 and TRBJ2-7, reads KAGVTQTPRYLIKTRGQQVTLSCSPISGHRSVSWYQQTPGQGLQFLFEYFSETQRNKGNFPGRFSGRQFSNSRSEMNVSTLELGDSALYLCASSQNRDRARYYEQYFGPGTRLTVT.

V gene TRBV2 combines with J gene TRBJ2-1; 9 bases match TRBD2. Trimming cost V 6 bases and J 6 bases; bases outside gene matches: 6. The germline gives CDR1 SNHLY, CDR2 FYNNEI. This CDR3 spans 14 amino acids. For the CDR3, the DNA is TGTGCCAGCAGCCTTAGCGGGAGCGGCAATGAGCAGTTCTTC. Its translation: CASSLSGSGNEQFF.

J is TRBJ1-2 and V is TRBV19, with D perhaps matching TRBD1 (5 bases). Germline V gives CDR1 LNHDA, CDR2 SQIVND (reference sequence). The CDR3 runs to 13 residues. V gave up 10 bases and J gave up 12 bases, with 24 bases separating them. CDR3 coding DNA: TGTGCCATTAAGAGCCGGGACTCTATGGCTGACACCTTC. This sequence encodes CAIKSRDSMADTF.

V and J are TRBV18 and TRBJ1-4; possible D gene TRBD1, 5 bases. This CDR3 is 14 amino acids long. V lost 4 bases, J lost 9 bases, and 15 bases lay in between. Germline V gene lookup returns CDR1 KGHSH and CDR2 LQKENI. The chain's CDR3 is CASSQGGDRQKLFF. The DNA for the CDR3 is TGTGCCAGCTCACAGGGAGGGGACCGTCAAAAACTGTTTTTT.

The chain uses TRBV6-1 and TRBJ1-4, with D unresolved. CDR1 and CDR2 from the germline V gene are MNHNS and SASEGT. Trimming took 10 bases from V and 0 from J, leaving 9 bases between them. CDR3 length: 13 amino acids. CDR3 bases: TGTGCCACCCGCGGGGCAACTAATGAAAAACTGTTTTTT. Amino acids: CATRGATNEKLFF.

This chain joins TRBV6-4 and TRBJ1-2; tentative D call: TRBD1 (5 bases). Germline-derived CDR1 and CDR2 are MRHNA and SNTAGT. The length of the CDR3 is 12 residues. Trimming took off 2 bases at V and 4 bases at J, with 5 bases between the two ends. CDR3 nucleotide sequence: TGTGCCAGCAGTGACAGGGGCTATGGCTACACCTTC. This translates into CASSDRGYGYTF.

The chain couples TRBV10-3 to TRBJ2-1; 11 bases align to TRBD2. The CDR3 has 15 residues. Unmatched junction bases numbered 3, after V lost 6 bases and J lost 2 bases. CDR1 and CDR2 from the germline V gene are ENHRY and SYGVKD. The CDR3 DNA reads TGTGCCATCAGCGTAGCGGGAGGGCCCTACAATGAGCAGTTCTTC. Its translation: CAISVAGGPYNEQFF.

CDR3 region: CASSPGGTGTTPYF. The CDR3 bases are TGTGCCAGCAGTCCCGGGGGAACCGGGACTACACCCTATTTT. V and J are TRBV27 and TRBJ2-3; 7 bases fit TRBD2. CDR1 is MNHEY, CDR2 SMNVEV, per germline (reference sequence). J was trimmed by 15 bases and V by 5 bases; bases with no gene match: 17. The CDR3 covers 14 residues.

The chain recombines TRBV5-6 with TRBJ1-1, with 7 bases matching TRBD1. Germline lookup yields CDR1 SGHDT and CDR2 YYEEEE. V trimming: 4 bases; J trimming: 1 base; junction bases outside the gene matches: 7. The CDR3 is made up of 15 amino acids. CDR3 coding DNA: TGTGCCAGCAGCCCGGAAAGACAGGGGAACACTGAAGCTTTCTTT. Its protein is CASSPERQGNTEAFF.

The chain uses TRBV28 and TRBJ1-5, with 8 bases identical to TRBD1. Trimming took 6 bases from V and 1 from J; bases not matched to a gene: 2. Looked up from germline, CDR1 is MDHEN and CDR2 is SYDVKM. The CDR3 consists of 14 residues. This CDR3 is CASSAGGSNQPQHF. CDR3 nucleotide sequence: TGTGCCAGCAGCGCAGGGGGCAGCAATCAGCCCCAGCATTTT. Together with reference TRBV28 and TRBJ1-5, the CDR3 gives the full variable domain: DVKVTQSSRYLVKRTGEKVFLECVQDMDHENMFWYRQDPGLGLRLIYFSYDVKMKEKGDIPEGYSVSREKKERFSLILESASTNQTSMYLCASSAGGSNQPQHFGDGTRLSIL.

The chain is built from TRBV25-1 and TRBJ1-6, with D perhaps matching TRBD1 (6 bases). CDR3 length: 14 amino acids. Germline loops: CDR1 MGHDK, CDR2 SYGVNS. Trimming took off 3 bases at V and 7 bases at J, with 10 bases between the two ends. The CDR3 is CASSDFTGNSPLHF. Written as DNA, the CDR3 is TGTGCCAGCAGTGATTTCACAGGGAATTCACCCCTCCACTTT.

The V call is TRBV27, the J call TRBJ1-1; no definite D call. Germline V gene sequence: CDR1 MNHEY, CDR2 SMNVEV (reference sequence). This CDR3 has 14 residues. V was clipped by 3 bases and J by 3 bases, with 11 bases between them. CDR3 nucleotides: TGTGCCAGCAGTTTTTCCGGGTACGACACTGAAGCTTTCTTT. Translation gives CASSFSGYDTEAFF.

About this clone itself: This sample includes further DNA sequences coding for the same CDR3. The gene calls are TRBV5-1 and TRBJ2-5; 11 bases agree with TRBD2. Per the germline V gene, CDR1 is SGHRS and CDR2 is YFSETQ. The J segment lost 3 bases and the V segment lost 4 bases, leaving 2 bases of the junction unmatched. This CDR3 is built from 14 residues. This CDR3 is CASSPGLAEETQYF. The DNA for the CDR3 is TGCGCCAGCAGCCCGGGACTAGCGGAAGAGACCCAGTACTTC.

The CDR3 protein is CASGDRGPNEKLFF. CDR3 DNA: TGTGCCAGCGGGGACAGGGGTCCAAATGAAAAACTGTTTTTT. This chain joins TRBV6-1 and TRBJ1-4, with TRBD1 identical over 10 bases. V was pared by 8 bases and J by 5 bases, with 5 bases of the junction left unmatched. Germline V gene data show CDR1 as MNHNS and CDR2 as SASEGT. The CDR3 is 14 amino acids.

The V gene is TRBV4-2, the J gene TRBJ2-7; 8 positions match TRBD2. The ends lost 1 base at V and 2 bases at J; junction bases unmatched: 7. The CDR3 spans 16 residues. Germline values: CDR1 LGHNA, CDR2 YNFKEQ. In DNA, the CDR3 is TGTGCCAGCAGCCAAGGGCTAGCGGGTCAGACCTACGAGCAGTACTTC. It is translated as CASSQGLAGQTYEQYF.

This chain links TRBV28 with TRBJ2-2, with a possible D match to TRBD1 (6 bases). Trimming left V 6 bases short and J 0 bases short, with 17 bases between. The CDR3 extends over 17 amino acids. CDR1 and CDR2 from the germline V gene are MDHEN and SYDVKM. The CDR3 loop is CASRPGAGISNTGELFF. CDR3 coding DNA: TGTGCCAGCAGGCCAGGGGCCGGGATCTCGAACACCGGGGAGCTGTTTTTT. The full variable domain, rest sourced from reference TRBV28 and TRBJ2-2, is DVKVTQSSRYLVKRTGEKVFLECVQDMDHENMFWYRQDPGLGLRLIYFSYDVKMKEKGDIPEGYSVSREKKERFSLILESASTNQTSMYLCASRPGAGISNTGELFFGEGSRLTVL.

The chain couples TRBV5-1 to TRBJ2-1, with 9 bases identical to TRBD2. Germline CDR1 is SGHRS and CDR2 is YFSETQ. The CDR3 totals 17 residues. Unmatched junction bases numbered 12, after V lost 4 bases and J lost 4 bases. The CDR3 nucleotides read TGCGCCAGCAGCGCCCCGACAGCGGGAGGATTTTACAATGAGCAGTTCTTC. This codes for CASSAPTAGGFYNEQFF.

The chain links TRBV6-6 to TRBJ2-7; TRBD1 or TRBD2 may be the D gene (5 bases each). Germline lookup yields CDR1 MNHNY and CDR2 SVGAGI (reference sequence). This CDR3 contains 13 residues. Trimming shortened V by 5 bases and J by 3 bases, and 11 bases separated the two germline ends. CDR3 DNA sequence: TGTGCCAGCAGTCGGGACGGGGACTACGAGCAGTACGTC. As protein: CASSRDGDYEQYV.

The chain links TRBV29-1 to TRBJ2-5; weak D call: TRBD2 (5 bases). CDR1 SQVTM and CDR2 ANQGSEA come from the germline V gene. The CDR3 is 13 residues long. Trimming removed 4 bases at V and 5 bases at J, with 14 bases between. CDR3: CSVVGLAVETQYF. In DNA form, the CDR3 reads TGCAGCGTTGTAGGGCTAGCAGTGGAGACCCAGTACTTC.

This clone showed up just a few times. The chain couples TRBV5-1 to TRBJ1-3, with D tentatively TRBD1 (6 bases). V lost 0 bases and J 3 bases, leaving 10 bases between the germline ends. CDR1 and CDR2 (germline): SGHRS, YFSETQ. There are 15 residues in the CDR3. CDR3 in DNA: TGCGCCAGCAGCTTGGCAGGGGCCGGTGGAAACACCATATATTTT. This gives the protein CASSLAGAGGNTIYF.

V usage is TRBV6-5 and J usage is TRBJ1-6; 12 bases line up with TRBD1. Germline V gene data show CDR1 as MNHEY and CDR2 as SVGAGI. This CDR3 has 15 residues. V lost 4 bases and J lost 9; bases outside the gene matches: 4. CDR3 protein: CASSSGQGASSPLHF. In DNA form, the CDR3 reads TGTGCCAGCAGTTCGGGACAGGGGGCCTCTTCACCCCTCCACTTT.

The chain combines TRBV6-1 with TRBJ1-5, with TRBD1 identical over 12 bases. CDR3 length equals 15 residues. From germline, CDR1 is MNHNS and CDR2 SASEGT. The J segment lost 7 bases and the V segment lost 7 bases, leaving 8 bases of the junction unmatched. The CDR3 sequence: CASKGTGGAGQPQHF. The CDR3 nucleotides are TGTGCCAGCAAAGGGACAGGGGGCGCAGGGCAGCCCCAGCATTTT.